This paragraph reports one T cell receptor (beta chain). Its cognate antigen is unknown. This sample was taken from a study of cytomegalovirus exposure and HLA in healthy donors. Trimming took off 0 bases at V and 5 bases at J, with 15 bases between the two ends. The CDR3 runs 16 residues. Germline V gene data show CDR1 as SGDLS and CDR2 as YYNGEE. Study-level findings and limits: The study listed roughly 160 cytomegalovirus-associated TCR beta chains.

This PCR relied on a set of 60 Vbeta primers and 13 Jbeta primers. The repertoire was sequenced with immunoSEQ multiplex PCR; TCRdb's copy has only in-frame clones and lacks some. Of around 120,000 clones in the sample, around 77% were seen once. What was sequenced was PBMCs. The TCR originated in a woman in her fifties or sixties in good health and CMV-seronegative. The chain links TRBV9 to TRBJ1-3, with D possibly being TRBD1 (6 bases). The CDR3 bases are TGTGCCAGCAGCGTAGGACGGCAGGGGTTAAGAAACACCATATATTTT. Protein product: CASSVGRQGLRNTIYF.